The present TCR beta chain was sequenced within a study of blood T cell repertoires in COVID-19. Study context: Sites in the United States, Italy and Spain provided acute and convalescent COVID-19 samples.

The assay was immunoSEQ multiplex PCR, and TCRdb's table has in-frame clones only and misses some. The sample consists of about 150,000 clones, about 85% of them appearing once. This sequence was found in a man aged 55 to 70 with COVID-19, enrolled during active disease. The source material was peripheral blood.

In DNA form, the CDR3 reads TGTGCCAGTAGTATGCTCGGACAGGGCACGACTCAAGAGACCCAGTACTTC. The encoded protein is CASSMLGQGTTQETQYF. The V call is TRBV19, the J call TRBJ2-5, with 8 positions matching TRBD1. Germline V CDR1 and CDR2: LNHDA, SQIVND (reference sequence). V gave up 3 bases and J gave up 2 bases; unmatched junction bases: 11. The CDR3 consists of 17 residues.